Here is one T cell receptor beta chain with its context. Its antigen is undetermined. The length of the CDR3 is 15 residues. The V segment lost 3 bases and the J segment 5 bases; nucleotides outside the gene matches: 9. CDR1 is SGHTA, CDR2 FQGTGA, per germline. This record belongs to a study of cytomegalovirus exposure and HLA in healthy donors. Broader study findings: Excluded were some V segments that proved indistinguishable, including TRBV6-2 and TRBV6-3.

This PCR relied on a set of 60 Vbeta primers and 13 Jbeta primers. In the original workflow: The authors later counted tens of millions of unique TCR beta chains, approximately 12 million of them shared. The repertoire was sequenced with immunoSEQ multiplex PCR; TCRdb's copy has only in-frame clones and lacks some. Clonal size and the V and J genes are those of that table, whereas D and trimming came from the DNA. This sample has approximately 140,000 clones, with more than 75% found just once. The source of this sequence is a woman aged 35 to 49 in good health and CMV-seropositive. Sequenced input: PBMCs. This chain joins TRBV7-3 and TRBJ2-5, with 7 bases that match TRBD2. Here the CDR3 DNA reads TGTGCCAGCAGCTTGGGGGGAGGGCCTTGGGAGACCCAGTACTTC. This sequence encodes CASSLGGGPWETQYF. The full variable domain, with the rest looked up from reference TRBV7-3 and TRBJ2-5, is GAGVSQTPSNKVTEKGKYVELRCDPISGHTALYWYRQSLGQGPEFLIYFQGTGAADDSGLPNDRFFAVRPEGSVSTLKIQRTERGDSAVYLCASSLGGGPWETQYFGPGTRLLVL.